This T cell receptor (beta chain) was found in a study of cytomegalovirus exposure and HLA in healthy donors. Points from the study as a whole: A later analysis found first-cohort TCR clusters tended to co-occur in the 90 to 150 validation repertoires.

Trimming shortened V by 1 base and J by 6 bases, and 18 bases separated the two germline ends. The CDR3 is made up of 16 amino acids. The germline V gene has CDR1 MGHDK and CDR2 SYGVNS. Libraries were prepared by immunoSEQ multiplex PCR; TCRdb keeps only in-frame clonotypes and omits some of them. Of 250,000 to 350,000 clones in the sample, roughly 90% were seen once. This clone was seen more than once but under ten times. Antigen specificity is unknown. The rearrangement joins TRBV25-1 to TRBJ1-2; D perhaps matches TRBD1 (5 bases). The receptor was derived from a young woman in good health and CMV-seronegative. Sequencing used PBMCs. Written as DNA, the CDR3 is TGTGCCAGCAGTGAATCGGCCTTCGGGACTTGGCATGGCTACACCTTC. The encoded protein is CASSESAFGTWHGYTF.